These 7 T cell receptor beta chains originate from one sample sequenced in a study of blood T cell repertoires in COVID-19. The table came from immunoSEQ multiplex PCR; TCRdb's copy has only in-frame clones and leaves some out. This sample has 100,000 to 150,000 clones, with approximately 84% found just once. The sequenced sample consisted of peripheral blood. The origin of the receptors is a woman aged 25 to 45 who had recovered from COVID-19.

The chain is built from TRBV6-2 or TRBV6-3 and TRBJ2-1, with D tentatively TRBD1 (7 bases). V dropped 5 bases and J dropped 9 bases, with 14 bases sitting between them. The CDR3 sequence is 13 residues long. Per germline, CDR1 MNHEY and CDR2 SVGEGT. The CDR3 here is CASSGGTVSEQFF. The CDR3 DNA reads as TGTGCCAGCAGTGGCGGGACAGTGAGTGAGCAGTTCTTC.

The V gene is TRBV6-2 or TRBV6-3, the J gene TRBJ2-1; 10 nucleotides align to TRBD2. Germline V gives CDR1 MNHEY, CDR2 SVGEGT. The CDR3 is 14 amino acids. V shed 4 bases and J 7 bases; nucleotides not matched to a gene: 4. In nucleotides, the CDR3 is TGTGCCAGCAGTTCGGGACTAGCGACGAATGAGCAGTTCTTC. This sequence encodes CASSSGLATNEQFF.

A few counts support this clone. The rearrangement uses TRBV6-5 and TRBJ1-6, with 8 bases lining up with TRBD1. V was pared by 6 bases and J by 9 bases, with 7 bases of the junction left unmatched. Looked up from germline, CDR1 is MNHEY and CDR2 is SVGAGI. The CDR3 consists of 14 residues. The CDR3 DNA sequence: TGTGCCAGCAGAAGAACAGGGGGAGTTTCACCCCTCCACTTT. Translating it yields CASRRTGGVSPLHF.

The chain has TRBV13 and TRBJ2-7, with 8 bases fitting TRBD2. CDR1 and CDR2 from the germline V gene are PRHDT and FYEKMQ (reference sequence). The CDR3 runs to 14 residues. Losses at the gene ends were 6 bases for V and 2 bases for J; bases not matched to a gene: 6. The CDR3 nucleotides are TGTGCCAGCAGGGAAAGCGGGAGAACCTACGAGCAGTACTTC. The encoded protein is CASRESGRTYEQYF.

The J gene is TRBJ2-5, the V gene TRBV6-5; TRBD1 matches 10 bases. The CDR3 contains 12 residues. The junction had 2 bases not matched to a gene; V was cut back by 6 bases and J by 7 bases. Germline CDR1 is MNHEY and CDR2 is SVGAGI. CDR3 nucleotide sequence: TGTGCCAGCAGATGGGACAGGGGGACCCAGTACTTC. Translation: CASRWDRGTQYF.

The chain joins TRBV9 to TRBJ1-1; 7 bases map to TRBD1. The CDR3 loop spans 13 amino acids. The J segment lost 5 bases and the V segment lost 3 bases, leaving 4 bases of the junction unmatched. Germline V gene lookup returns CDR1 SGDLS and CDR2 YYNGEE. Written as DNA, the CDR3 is TGTGCCAGCAGCGAAGGGGGCCGGACTGAAGCTTTCTTT. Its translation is CASSEGGRTEAFF.

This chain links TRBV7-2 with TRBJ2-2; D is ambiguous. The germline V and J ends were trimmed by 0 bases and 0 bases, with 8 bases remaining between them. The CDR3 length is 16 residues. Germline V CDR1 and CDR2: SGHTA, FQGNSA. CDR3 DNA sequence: TGTGCCAGCAGCTTAGCGCGCAGGACGAACACCGGGGAGCTGTTTTTT. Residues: CASSLARRTNTGELFF.